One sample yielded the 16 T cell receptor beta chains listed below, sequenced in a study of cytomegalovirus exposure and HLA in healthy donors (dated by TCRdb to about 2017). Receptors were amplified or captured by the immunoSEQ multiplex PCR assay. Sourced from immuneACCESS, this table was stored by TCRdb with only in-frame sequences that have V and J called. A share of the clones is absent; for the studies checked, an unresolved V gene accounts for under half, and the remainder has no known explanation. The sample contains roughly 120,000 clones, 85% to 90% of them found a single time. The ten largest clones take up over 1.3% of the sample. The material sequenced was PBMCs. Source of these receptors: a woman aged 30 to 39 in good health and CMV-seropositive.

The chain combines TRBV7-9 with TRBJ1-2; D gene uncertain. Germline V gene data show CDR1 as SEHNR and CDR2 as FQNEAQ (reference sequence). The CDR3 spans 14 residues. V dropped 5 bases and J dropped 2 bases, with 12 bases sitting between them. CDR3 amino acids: CASSQSGSNYGYTF. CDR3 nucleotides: TGTGCCAGCAGCCAATCCGGGTCCAACTATGGCTACACCTTC.

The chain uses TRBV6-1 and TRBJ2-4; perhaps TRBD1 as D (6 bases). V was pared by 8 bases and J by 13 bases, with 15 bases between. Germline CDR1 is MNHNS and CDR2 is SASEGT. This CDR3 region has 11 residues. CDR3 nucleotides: TGTGCCAGCCACGAGGCAGGGGTGCAGTACTTC. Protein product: CASHEAGVQYF.

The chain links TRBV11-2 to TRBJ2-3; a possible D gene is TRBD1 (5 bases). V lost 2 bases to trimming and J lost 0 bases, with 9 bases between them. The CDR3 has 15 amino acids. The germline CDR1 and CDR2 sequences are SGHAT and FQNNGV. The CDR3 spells CASSLSDSSTDTQYF. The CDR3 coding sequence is TGTGCCAGCAGCTTAAGTGACAGTAGCACAGATACGCAGTATTTT.

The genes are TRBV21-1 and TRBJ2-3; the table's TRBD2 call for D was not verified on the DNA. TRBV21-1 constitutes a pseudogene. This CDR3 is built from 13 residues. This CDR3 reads CASSGLLRNTQYF. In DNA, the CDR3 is TGTGCCAGCAGCGGTTTGTTGAGAAATACGCAGTATTTT.

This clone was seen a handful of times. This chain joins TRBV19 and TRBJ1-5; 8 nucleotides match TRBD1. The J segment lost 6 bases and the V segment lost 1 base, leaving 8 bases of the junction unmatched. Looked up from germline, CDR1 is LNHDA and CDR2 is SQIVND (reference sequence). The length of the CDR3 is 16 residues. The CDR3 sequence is CASSIVLTGVVQPQHF. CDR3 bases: TGTGCCAGTAGTATAGTGCTGACAGGGGTGGTTCAGCCCCAGCATTTT.

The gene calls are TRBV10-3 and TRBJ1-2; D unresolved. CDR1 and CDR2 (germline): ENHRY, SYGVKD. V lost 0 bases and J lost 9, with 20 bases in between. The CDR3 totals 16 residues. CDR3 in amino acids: CAISESGGNAVVRYTF. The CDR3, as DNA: TGTGCCATCAGTGAGTCCGGAGGGAACGCCGTCGTTCGCTACACCTTC.

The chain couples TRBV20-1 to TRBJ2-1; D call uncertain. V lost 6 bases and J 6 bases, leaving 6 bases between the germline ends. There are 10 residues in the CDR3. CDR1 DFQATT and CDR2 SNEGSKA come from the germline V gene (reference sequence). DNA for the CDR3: TGCAGTGCCCTGAGCAATGAGCAGTTCTTC. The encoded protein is CSALSNEQFF.

CDR3 bases: TGTGCCAGCAGTTACAAGACTAGCGGGCAGTCCTACGAGCAGTACTTC. Protein: CASSYKTSGQSYEQYF. This rearrangement joins TRBV6-6 to TRBJ2-7; 10 positions agree with TRBD2. The ends lost 2 bases at V and 1 base at J; junction bases unmatched: 5. Germline-derived CDR1 and CDR2 are MNHNY and SVGAGI (reference sequence). CDR3 length equals 16 residues.

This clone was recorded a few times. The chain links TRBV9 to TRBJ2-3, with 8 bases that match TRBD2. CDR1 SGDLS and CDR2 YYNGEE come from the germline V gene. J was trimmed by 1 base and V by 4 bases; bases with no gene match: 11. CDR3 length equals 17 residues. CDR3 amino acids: CASSHPPLAGGTDTQYF. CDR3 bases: TGTGCCAGCAGCCATCCCCCCCTAGCGGGCGGCACAGATACGCAGTATTTT.

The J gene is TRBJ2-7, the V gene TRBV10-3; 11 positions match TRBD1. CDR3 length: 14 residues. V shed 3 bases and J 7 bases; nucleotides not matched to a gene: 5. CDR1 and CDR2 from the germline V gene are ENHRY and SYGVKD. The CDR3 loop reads CAISDGQGAGEQYF. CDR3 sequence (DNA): TGTGCCATCAGTGACGGACAGGGGGCGGGGGAGCAGTACTTC.

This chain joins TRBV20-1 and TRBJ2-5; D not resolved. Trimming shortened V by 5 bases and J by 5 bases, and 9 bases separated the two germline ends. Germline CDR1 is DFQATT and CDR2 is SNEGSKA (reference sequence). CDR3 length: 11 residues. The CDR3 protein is CSAPYFETQYF. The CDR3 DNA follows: TGCAGTGCTCCGTATTTCGAGACCCAGTACTTC.

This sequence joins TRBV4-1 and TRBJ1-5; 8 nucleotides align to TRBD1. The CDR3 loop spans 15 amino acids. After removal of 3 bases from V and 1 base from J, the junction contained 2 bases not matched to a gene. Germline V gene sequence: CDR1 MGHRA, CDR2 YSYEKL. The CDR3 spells CASSQRTGSNQPQHF. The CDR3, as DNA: TGCGCCAGCAGCCAGCGGACAGGGAGCAATCAGCCCCAGCATTTT.

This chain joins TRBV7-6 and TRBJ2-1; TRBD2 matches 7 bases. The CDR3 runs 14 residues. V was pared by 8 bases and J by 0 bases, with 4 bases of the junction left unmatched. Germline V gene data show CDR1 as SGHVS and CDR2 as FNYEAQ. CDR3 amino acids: CASGGGSSYNEQFF. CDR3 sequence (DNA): TGTGCCAGCGGCGGCGGGAGCTCCTACAATGAGCAGTTCTTC.

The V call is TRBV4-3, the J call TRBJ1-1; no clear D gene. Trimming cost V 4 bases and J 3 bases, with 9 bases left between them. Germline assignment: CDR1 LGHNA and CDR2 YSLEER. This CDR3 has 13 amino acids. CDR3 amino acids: CASSLAWDTEAFF. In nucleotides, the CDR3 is TGCGCCAGCAGCCTAGCGTGGGACACTGAAGCTTTCTTT.

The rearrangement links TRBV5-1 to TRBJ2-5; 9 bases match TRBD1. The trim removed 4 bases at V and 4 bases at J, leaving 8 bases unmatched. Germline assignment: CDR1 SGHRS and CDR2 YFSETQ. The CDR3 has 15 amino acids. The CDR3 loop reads CASSPLQGALETQYF. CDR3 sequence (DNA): TGCGCCAGCAGCCCCCTACAGGGGGCTCTAGAGACCCAGTACTTC.

The CDR3 loop reads CASSLAGQGAGGELFF. DNA for the CDR3: TGTGCCAGCAGCTTAGCGGGACAGGGGGCGGGCGGGGAGCTGTTTTTT. The chain employs TRBV7-2 and TRBJ2-2; 12 bases align to TRBD1. After removal of 0 bases from V and 7 bases from J, the junction contained 3 bases not matched to a gene. CDR1 and CDR2 (germline): SGHTA, FQGNSA. The CDR3 sequence is 16 residues long. Looking up the rest from reference TRBV7-2 and TRBJ2-2 gives the full variable domain: GAGVSQSPSNKVTEKGKDVELRCDPISGHTALYWYRQSLGQGLEFLIYFQGNSAPDKSGLPSDRFSAERTGGSVSTLTIQRTQQEDSAVYLCASSLAGQGAGGELFFGEGSRLTVL.